The clone carrying this T cell receptor beta chain was observed a few times. Its antigen is not identified. This sample was taken from a study of T cells in localized non-small cell lung cancer. Assay: immunoSEQ multiplex PCR; the TCRdb copy retains only in-frame clones and omits some. There are roughly 30,000 clones in the sample; around nine tenths occur only once, and 4.2% lies in the top ten. Broader study findings: Sequencing covered just one tumor region, so heterogeneity cannot be ruled out.

Germline lookup yields CDR1 SGHTA and CDR2 FQGNSA. Between the trimmed V and J ends, which lost 4 bases and 11 bases, there was a span of 11 bases. This CDR3 spans 11 amino acids. The material was peripheral blood, obtained before any cancer treatment. The chain is built from TRBV7-2 and TRBJ1-1, with D maybe TRBD1 (6 bases). This receptor was identified in a woman aged 35-70 years with stage I lung adenocarcinoma. The CDR3 DNA follows: TGTGCCAGCAGCTACCGGACAGACGCTTTCTTT. This sequence encodes CASSYRTDAFF.